These T cell receptor beta chains were read from a single sample in a study of PD-L1 blockade in urothelial cancer. The data were produced by immunoSEQ multiplex PCR, yet TCRdb's version contains in-frame clones alone and is incomplete. The table includes about 100,000 clones, about nine tenths detected once. This specimen consisted of PBMCs, obtained around atezolizumab (anti-PD-L1) treatment. The receptors derive from a woman older than 75 with urothelial cancer. The CDR3 runs from the conserved cysteine through the conserved F or W. A D gene is named only where the DNA matches it firmly. The size entry is marked missing in some rows and otherwise reads once, few, many or a size class.

NA	TRBV4-1	TRBJ2-1	TRBD1	CASSQDEGAGGNEQFF	TGCGCCAGCAGCCAAGATGAGGGGGCTGGGGGCAATGAGCAGTTCTTC
NA	TRBV7-3	TRBJ2-6	NA	CASSPGGANVLTF	TGTGCCAGCAGTCCAGGTGGGGCCAACGTCCTGACTTTC
NA	TRBV11-2	TRBJ2-1	TRBD1	CASSFQGTGFSRLRDEQFF	TGTGCCAGCAGCTTTCAGGGGACAGGGTTCTCTAGGTTACGGGATGAGCAGTTCTTC
NA	TRBV16	TRBJ1-2	NA	CASSQDMTNYGYTF	TGTGCCAGCAGCCAAGACATGACTAACTATGGCTACACCTTC
NA	TRBV11-2	TRBJ2-1	TRBD2	CASTSTRGGRGVEQFF	TGTGCCAGCACTTCTACCCGTGGCGGGAGGGGGGTTGAGCAGTTCTTC
NA	TRBV5-1	TRBJ2-5	NA	CASSLWGGQGQETQYF	TGCGCCAGCAGCTTGTGGGGTGGTCAGGGGCAAGAGACCCAGTACTTC
NA	TRBV9	TRBJ2-5	NA	CASGEGTQYF	TGTGCCAGCGGTGAGGGGACCCAGTACTTC
NA	TRBV9	TRBJ2-1	TRBD2	CASSGGGLADTEQFF	TGTGCCAGCAGCGGGGGAGGACTAGCGGACACTGAGCAGTTCTTC
NA	TRBV29-1	TRBJ1-2	NA	CSVEAAAPGFGYTF	TGCAGCGTTGAAGCCGCCGCCCCAGGGTTTGGCTACACCTTC
once	TRBV5-1	TRBJ2-6	TRBD1	CASSSGQGAPGANVLTF	TGCGCCAGCAGCTCGGGACAGGGGGCACCTGGGGCCAACGTCCTGACTTTC
NA	TRBV19	TRBJ2-7	TRBD2	CASSARLPGLAGGREYEQYF	TGTGCCAGTAGTGCCCGTCTCCCGGGACTAGCGGGAGGGCGAGAGTACGAGCAGTACTTC
NA	TRBV6-5	TRBJ2-1	NA	CASSSAVSYNEQFF	TGTGCCAGCAGTTCAGCGGTCTCCTACAATGAGCAGTTCTTC
NA	TRBV7-6	TRBJ1-1	NA	CASSGGFGTEAFF	TGTGCCAGCAGCGGCGGGTTCGGCACTGAAGCTTTCTTT
NA	TRBV20-1	TRBJ2-5	NA	CSARDRLFQYF	TGCAGTGCTAGAGATAGACTATTCCAGTACTTC
NA	TRBV15	TRBJ1-2	TRBD1	CATSREQDRGLGYTF	TGTGCCACCAGCAGGGAACAGGACAGGGGGCTTGGCTACACCTTC
NA	TRBV10-3	TRBJ2-1	TRBD2	CAISVRREGLGEQFF	TGTGCCATCAGTGTCAGGCGGGAGGGCCTAGGGGAGCAGTTCTTC
NA	TRBV9	TRBJ1-1	NA	CASSAIQGRANTEAFF	TGTGCCAGCAGCGCAATTCAGGGGAGGGCGAACACTGAAGCTTTCTTT
NA	TRBV5-1	TRBJ1-2	NA	CASSFEATTYGYTF	TGCGCCAGCAGCTTCGAGGCTACAACCTATGGCTACACCTTC
NA	TRBV5-1	TRBJ1-2	TRBD1	CASSLDQGAQVYGYTF	TGCGCCAGCAGCTTGGACCAGGGGGCTCAGGTCTATGGCTACACCTTC
NA	TRBV28	TRBJ2-1	TRBD1	CASSQGQARNEQFF	TGTGCCAGCAGCCAGGGACAGGCTCGCAATGAGCAGTTCTTC
NA	TRBV2	TRBJ2-1	TRBD1	CATHTRTGMEQFF	TGTGCCACTCATACCAGGACAGGGATGGAGCAGTTCTTC
once	TRBV9	TRBJ2-1	TRBD2	CASSVVGGSQFF	TGTGCCAGCAGCGTAGTTGGCGGGAGTCAGTTCTTC
NA	TRBV15	TRBJ2-1	NA	CATSRAGSGLSNEQFF	TGTGCCACCAGCCGGGCGGGGTCAGGATTAAGCAATGAGCAGTTCTTC